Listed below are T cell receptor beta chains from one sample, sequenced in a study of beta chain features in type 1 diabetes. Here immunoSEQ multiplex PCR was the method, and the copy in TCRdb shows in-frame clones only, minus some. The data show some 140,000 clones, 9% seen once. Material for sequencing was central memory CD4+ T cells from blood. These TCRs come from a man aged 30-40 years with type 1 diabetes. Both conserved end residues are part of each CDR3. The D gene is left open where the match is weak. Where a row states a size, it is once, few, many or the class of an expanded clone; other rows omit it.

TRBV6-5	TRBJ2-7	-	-	TGTGCCAGCTCAGACAGACTCTACGAGCAGTACTTC	CASSDRLYEQYF
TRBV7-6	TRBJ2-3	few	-	TGTGCCAGCAGCTTATGGCAGGGCGGCACAGATACGCAGTATTTT	CASSLWQGGTDTQYF
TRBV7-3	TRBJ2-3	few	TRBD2	TGTGCCAGCAGCCCTGCGGGGGGTCCCGAGGGGGGTACGCAGTATTTT	CASSPAGGPEGGTQYF
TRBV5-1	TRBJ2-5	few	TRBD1	TGCGCCAGCAGCTTGGAACAGGGGGTAACGGAGACCCAGTACTTC	CASSLEQGVTETQYF
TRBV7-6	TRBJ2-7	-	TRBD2	TGTGCCAGCAGCCCGGGACTAGCGGGACCCTACGAGCAGTACTTC	CASSPGLAGPYEQYF
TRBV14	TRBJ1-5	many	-	TGTGCCAGCAGCCAAGATTGGGGGGGACCCCAGCATTTT	CASSQDWGGPQHF
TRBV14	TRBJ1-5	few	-	TGTGCCAGCAGCCAAGGGAGTTTGCAGCCCCAGCATTTT	CASSQGSLQPQHF
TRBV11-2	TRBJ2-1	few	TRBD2	TGTGCCAGCAGCATGGGACTAGCAAATGAGCAGTTCTTC	CASSMGLANEQFF
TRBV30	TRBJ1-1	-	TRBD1	TGTGCCTGGAGTGTACAAGGGGGCAGCGTGGCTTTCTTT	CAWSVQGGSVAFF
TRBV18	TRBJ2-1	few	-	TGTGCCAGCTCACCACAGAGGAGCTCCTACAATGAGCAGTTCTTC	CASSPQRSSYNEQFF
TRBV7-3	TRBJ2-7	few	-	TGTGCCAGCAGCTCGAGCCCTTCCCCGTACTTC	CASSSSPSPYF
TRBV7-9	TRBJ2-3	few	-	TGTGCCAGCAGCTTAGTACCCCACCGGGATACGCAGTATTTT	CASSLVPHRDTQYF
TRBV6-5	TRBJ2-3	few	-	TGTGCCAGCAGTTCACGACTGGGTAATTCGGATACGCAGTATTTT	CASSSRLGNSDTQYF
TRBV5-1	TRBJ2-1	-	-	TGCGCCAGCAGCTTGGCAGGGCTCCCTAATGAGCAGTTCTTC	CASSLAGLPNEQFF
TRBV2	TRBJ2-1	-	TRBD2	TGTGCCAGCAGCGGTACTAGCGGGGGGAATGAGCAGTTCTTC	CASSGTSGGNEQFF
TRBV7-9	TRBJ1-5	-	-	TGTGCCAGCAGCTTATCGTGGGGAGCGGATCAGCCCCAGCATTTT	CASSLSWGADQPQHF
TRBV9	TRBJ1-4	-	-	TGTGCCAGCAGCGTAGGGGCGGGCCAGAATGAAAAACTGTTTTTT	CASSVGAGQNEKLFF
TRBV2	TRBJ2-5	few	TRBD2	TGTGCCAGCAGCGCAATAGCGGGGGTTGAGACCCAGTACTTC	CASSAIAGVETQYF
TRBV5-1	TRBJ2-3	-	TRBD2	TGCGCCAGCAGCCCCGGACTAGGCACAGATACGCAGTATTTT	CASSPGLGTDTQYF
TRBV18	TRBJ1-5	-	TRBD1	TGTGCCAGCTCCATACAGACAGGGCGCGGCCAGCCCCAGCATTTT	CASSIQTGRGQPQHF
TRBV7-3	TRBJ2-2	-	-	TGTGCCAGCAGCCGAATGGGGGGGCCCGGGGAGCTGTTTTTT	CASSRMGGPGELFF
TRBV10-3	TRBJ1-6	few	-	TGTGCCATCAGTGAGTCGAGTTCACCCCTCCACTTT	CAISESSSPLHF
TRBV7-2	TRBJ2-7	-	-	TGTGCCAGCAGCTTAGAAAGAGGGTACTACGAGCAGTACTTC	CASSLERGYYEQYF
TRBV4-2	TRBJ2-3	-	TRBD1	TGTGCCAGCAGTTTACAGGGGTTCACAGATACGCAGTATTTT	CASSLQGFTDTQYF
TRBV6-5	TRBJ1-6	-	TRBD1	TGTGCCAGCAGTGAGACAGGGGGGGAATCACCCCTCCACTTT	CASSETGGESPLHF
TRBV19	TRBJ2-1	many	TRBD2	TGTGCCAGTAGTCTTCGGGGGGTCTCCTGGGATGAGCAGTTCTTC	CASSLRGVSWDEQFF
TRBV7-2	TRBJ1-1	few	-	TGTGCCAGCAGCCCCGACAACAGGGTCCCTGAAGCTTTCTTT	CASSPDNRVPEAFF
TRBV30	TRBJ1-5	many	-	TGTGCCTGGAGCCCGGAGCAGCCCCAGCATTTT	CAWSPEQPQHF
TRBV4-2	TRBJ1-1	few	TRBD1	TGTGCCAGCCGCGTCGGGGACAGGGTCACGCGGACTGAAGCTTTCTTT	CASRVGDRVTRTEAFF
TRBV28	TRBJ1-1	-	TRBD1	TGTGCCGCGGGACAGGGGGCGAACACTGAAGCTTTCTTT	CAAGQGANTEAFF
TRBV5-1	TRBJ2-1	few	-	TGCGCCAGCAGCTTGGGCGCCCGAGAAAAATACAATGAGCAGTTCTTC	CASSLGAREKYNEQFF
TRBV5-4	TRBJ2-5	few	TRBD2	TGTGCCAGCAGCACGGGACTAGCGGGTTACGAGACCCAGTACTTC	CASSTGLAGYETQYF
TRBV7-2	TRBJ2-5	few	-	TGTGCCAGCAGCCCCCGGGGGTTGTGGGGGACCCAGTACTTC	CASSPRGLWGTQYF
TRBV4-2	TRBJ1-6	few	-	TGTGCCAGCAGCCAAGTCTCCCTCGATTCACCCCTCCACTTT	CASSQVSLDSPLHF
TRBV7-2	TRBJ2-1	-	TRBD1	TGTGCCAGCAGCGTGATGGGACAGGGCTACAATGAGCAGTTCTTC	CASSVMGQGYNEQFF
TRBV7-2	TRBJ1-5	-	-	TGTGCCAGCAGCTTAAGCAGCAATCAGCCCCAGCATTTT	CASSLSSNQPQHF
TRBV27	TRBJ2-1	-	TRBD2	TGTGCCAGCAGTCAAGAGCGGGGGGGCTACAATGAGCAGTTCTTC	CASSQERGGYNEQFF
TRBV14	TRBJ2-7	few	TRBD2	TGTGCCAGCAGCCCAGCGGGGCCTTCCTACGGGCAGTACTTC	CASSPAGPSYGQYF
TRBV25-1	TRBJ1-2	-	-	TGTGCCAGCAGTGAACGGAGCTATGGCTACACCTTC	CASSERSYGYTF
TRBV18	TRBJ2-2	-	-	TGTGCCAGCGCTTCTCAGTCGAACACCGGGGAGCTGTTTTTT	CASASQSNTGELFF
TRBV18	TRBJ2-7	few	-	TGTGCCAGCTCACCGGGAAGCGGGCGAACCTACGAGCAGTACTTC	CASSPGSGRTYEQYF
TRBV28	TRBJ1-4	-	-	TGTGCCAGCGGCGGGGGATCCGTAGCTAATGAAAAACTGTTTTTT	CASGGGSVANEKLFF
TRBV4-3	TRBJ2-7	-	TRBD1	TGCGCCAGCAGCCCCGAAGTGGGACAGGGAGGACCCTACGAGCAGTACTTC	CASSPEVGQGGPYEQYF
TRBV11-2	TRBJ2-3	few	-	TGTGCCAGCAGCTTAGGTTCCGGCACAGATACGCAGTATTTT	CASSLGSGTDTQYF
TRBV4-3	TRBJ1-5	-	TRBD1	TGCGCCAGCAGCCAAGCCCAGACAGGGATTCAGCCCCAGCATTTT	CASSQAQTGIQPQHF
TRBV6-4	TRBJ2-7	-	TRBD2	TGTGCCAGCAGTTGTATAGCGGGGGGGAACCCTACCACGAGGTTGCAGTACTTC	CASSCIAGGNPTTRLQYF
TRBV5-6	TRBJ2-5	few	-	TGTGCCAGCAGACAGTCCGGCCCCCAAGAGACCCAGTACTTC	CASRQSGPQETQYF
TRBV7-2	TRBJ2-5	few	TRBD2	TGTGCCAGCAGCCAGGGACTAGCGGGGGGCGGCGTGACCCAGTACTTC	CASSQGLAGGGVTQYF
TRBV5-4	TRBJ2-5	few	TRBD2	TGTGCCAGCAGCCTCGGACTAGCGGGGGATGAGACCCAGTACTTC	CASSLGLAGDETQYF
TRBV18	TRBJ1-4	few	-	TGTGCCAGCTCACCGGAGCTCTGGGTTAGAAAACTGTTTTTT	CASSPELWVRKLFF
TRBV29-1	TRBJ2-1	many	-	TGCAGCGTTCTCACAGGCGCTTCCTACAATGAGCAGTTCTTC	CSVLTGASYNEQFF
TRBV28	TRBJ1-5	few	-	TGTGCCAGCAGTCTCACCCAGGTTATGTCCCAGCATTTT	CASSLTQVMSQHF